The clone carrying this T cell receptor (beta chain) was recorded once. The data were taken from a study of shared clonotypes between healthy human individuals. The data were produced by immunoSEQ multiplex PCR, yet TCRdb's version contains in-frame clones alone and is incomplete. The sample contains some 1,100,000 clones, around 78% of which appear only once. The V gene's germline CDR1 is SGHRS and CDR2 YFSETQ. V lost 4 bases to trimming and J lost 5 bases, with 12 bases between them. The CDR3 loop spans 13 amino acids. The receptor comes from a man between 18 and 29 years old in good health. Some clones in this sample may be carry-over from other donors' samples. Material for sequencing was memory CD4+ T cells from PBMCs. Indicated subset: CD45RA-negative fraction. The chain combines TRBV5-1 with TRBJ2-5, with TRBD1 as a possible D gene (5 bases). This CDR3 reads CASSTRVEETQYF. The CDR3 bases are TGCGCCAGCAGCACCAGGGTAGAGGAGACCCAGTACTTC. The full variable domain, with the rest looked up from reference TRBV5-1 and TRBJ2-5, is KAGVTQTPRYLIKTRGQQVTLSCSPISGHRSVSWYQQTPGQGLQFLFEYFSETQRNKGNFPGRFSGRQFSNSRSEMNVSTLELGDSALYLCASSTRVEETQYFGPGTRLLVL.